This TCR beta chain was sequenced in a study of technical replicates of blood from several donors. Generated by immunoSEQ multiplex PCR, the TCRdb table keeps only in-frame clones and is missing some. The sample gives approximately 79,000 clones, approximately 96% of which show up once; almost 0.3% is in the top ten. Deletions cut 5 bases from V and 12 bases from J, with 14 bases between. Looked up from germline, CDR1 is SGDLS and CDR2 is YYNGEE. This CDR3 spans 11 amino acids. The J gene is TRBJ1-1, the V gene TRBV9; a possible D gene is TRBD1 (5 bases). The sample taken for sequencing was T cells isolated from PBMCs. The source is a human donor in good health. CDR3 residues: CASSTGLWTFF. Here the CDR3 DNA reads TGTGCCAGCAGTACAGGCTTATGGACTTTCTTT.